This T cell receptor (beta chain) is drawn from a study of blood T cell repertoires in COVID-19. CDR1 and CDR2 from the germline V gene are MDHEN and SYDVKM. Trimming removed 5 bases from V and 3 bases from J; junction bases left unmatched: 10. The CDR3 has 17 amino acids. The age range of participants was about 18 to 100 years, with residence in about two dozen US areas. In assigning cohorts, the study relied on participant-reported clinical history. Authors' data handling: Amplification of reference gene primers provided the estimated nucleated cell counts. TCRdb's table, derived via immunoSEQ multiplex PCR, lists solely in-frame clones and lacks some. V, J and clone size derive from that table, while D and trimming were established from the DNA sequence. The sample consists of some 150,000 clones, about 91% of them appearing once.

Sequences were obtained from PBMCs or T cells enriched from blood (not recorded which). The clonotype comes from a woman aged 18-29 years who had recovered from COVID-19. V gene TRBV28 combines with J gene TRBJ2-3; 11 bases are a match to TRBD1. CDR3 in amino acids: CASSKARTGGWTDTQYF. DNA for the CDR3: TGTGCCAGCAGTAAAGCCCGGACAGGGGGCTGGACAGATACGCAGTATTTT.